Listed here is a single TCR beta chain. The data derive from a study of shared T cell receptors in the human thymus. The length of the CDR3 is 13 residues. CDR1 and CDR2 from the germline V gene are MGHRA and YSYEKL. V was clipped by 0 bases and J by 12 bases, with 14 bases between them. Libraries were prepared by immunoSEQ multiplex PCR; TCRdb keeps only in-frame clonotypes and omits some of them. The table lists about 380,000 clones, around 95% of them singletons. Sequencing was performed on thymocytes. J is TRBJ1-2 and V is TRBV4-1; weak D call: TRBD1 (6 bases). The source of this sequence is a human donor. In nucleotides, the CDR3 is TGCGCCAGCAGCCAAGACGGACAGATCGTCCACACCTTC. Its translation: CASSQDGQIVHTF.